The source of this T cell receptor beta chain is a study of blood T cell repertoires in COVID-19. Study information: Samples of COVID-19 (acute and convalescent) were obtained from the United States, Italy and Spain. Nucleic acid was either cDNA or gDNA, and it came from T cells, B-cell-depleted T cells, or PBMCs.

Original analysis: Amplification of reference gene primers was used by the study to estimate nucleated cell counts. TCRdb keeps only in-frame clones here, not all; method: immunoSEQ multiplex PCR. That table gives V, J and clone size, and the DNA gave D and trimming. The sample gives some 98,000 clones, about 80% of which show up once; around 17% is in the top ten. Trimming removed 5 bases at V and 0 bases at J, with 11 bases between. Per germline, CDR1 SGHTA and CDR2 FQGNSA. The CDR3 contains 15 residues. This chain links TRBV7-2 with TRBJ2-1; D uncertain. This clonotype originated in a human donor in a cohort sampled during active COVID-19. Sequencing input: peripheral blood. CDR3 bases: TGTGCCAGCAGCAGATTATCGGGCTCCTACAATGAGCAGTTCTTC. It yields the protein CASSRLSGSYNEQFF.